The TCR beta chain described here comes from a study of T cells in localized non-small cell lung cancer. Findings and caveats of the study: Adjacent lung had a median roughly 60 of the 100 largest tumor clones. Of the tissues analyzed, uninvolved adjacent lung showed maximal T cell clonality, greater than tumor.

Between the trimmed V and J ends, which lost 1 base and 6 bases, there was a span of 10 bases. Germline V CDR1 and CDR2: LNHDA, SQIVND (reference sequence). This CDR3 spans 14 amino acids. Worth noting for this clone: Its target is not known.

Repertoires were generated with immunoSEQ multiplex PCR, while TCRdb's copy carries only in-frame clones and drops some. The sample lists approximately 1,500 clones; under 25% were seen once. This TCR derives from a male donor aged 60 or over with stage I lung adenocarcinoma. The chain has TRBV19 and TRBJ1-5; possibly TRBD1 for D (5 bases). The material sequenced was lung tumor tissue, taken before any cancer treatment. CDR3: CASSIGRDGQPQHF. The CDR3 DNA sequence: TGTGCCAGTAGTATAGGAAGGGACGGTCAGCCCCAGCATTTT.